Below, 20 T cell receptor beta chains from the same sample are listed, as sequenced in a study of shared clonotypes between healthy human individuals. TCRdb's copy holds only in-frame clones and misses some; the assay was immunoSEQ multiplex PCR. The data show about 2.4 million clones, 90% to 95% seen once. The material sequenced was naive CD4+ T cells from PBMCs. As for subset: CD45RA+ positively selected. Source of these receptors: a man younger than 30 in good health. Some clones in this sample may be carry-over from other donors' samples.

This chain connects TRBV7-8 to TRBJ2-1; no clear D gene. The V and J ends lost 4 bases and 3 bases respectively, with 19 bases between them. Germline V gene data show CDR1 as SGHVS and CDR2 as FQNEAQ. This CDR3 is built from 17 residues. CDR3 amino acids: CASSSAPSLGLYNEQFF. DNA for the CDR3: TGTGCCAGCAGCTCTGCACCTTCTCTTGGCCTCTACAATGAGCAGTTCTTC.

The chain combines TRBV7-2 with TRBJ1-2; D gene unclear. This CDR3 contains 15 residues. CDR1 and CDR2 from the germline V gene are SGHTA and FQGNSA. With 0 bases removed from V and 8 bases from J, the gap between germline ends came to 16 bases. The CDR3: CASSLALGSRSGYTF. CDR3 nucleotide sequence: TGTGCCAGCAGCTTAGCGCTGGGCAGTCGATCCGGCTACACCTTC.

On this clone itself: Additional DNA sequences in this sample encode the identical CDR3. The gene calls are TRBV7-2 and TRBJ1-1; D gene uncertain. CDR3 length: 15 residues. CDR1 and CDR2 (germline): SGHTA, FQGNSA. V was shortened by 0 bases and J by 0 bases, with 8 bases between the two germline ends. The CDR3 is CASSLAGELNTEAFF. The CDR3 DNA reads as TGTGCCAGCAGCTTAGCCGGGGAGCTGAACACTGAAGCTTTCTTT.

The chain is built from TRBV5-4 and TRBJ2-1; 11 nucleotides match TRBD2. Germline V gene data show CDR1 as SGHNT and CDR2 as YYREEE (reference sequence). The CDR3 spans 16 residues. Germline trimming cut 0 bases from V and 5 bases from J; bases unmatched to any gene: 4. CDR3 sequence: CASSLGGTSGNNEQFF. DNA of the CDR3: TGTGCCAGCAGCTTGGGAGGGACTAGCGGAAACAATGAGCAGTTCTTC.

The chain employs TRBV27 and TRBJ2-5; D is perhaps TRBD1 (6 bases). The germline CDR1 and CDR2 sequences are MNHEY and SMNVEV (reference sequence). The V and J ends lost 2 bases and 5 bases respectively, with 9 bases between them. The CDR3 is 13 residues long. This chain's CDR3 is CASSLMGAETQYF. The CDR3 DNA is TGTGCCAGCAGTTTAATGGGGGCGGAGACCCAGTACTTC.

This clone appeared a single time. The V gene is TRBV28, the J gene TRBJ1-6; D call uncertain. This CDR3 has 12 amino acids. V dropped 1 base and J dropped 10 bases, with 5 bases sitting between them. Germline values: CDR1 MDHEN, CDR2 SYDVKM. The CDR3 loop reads CASSLSRSPLHF. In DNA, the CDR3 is TGTGCCAGCAGTTTATCCCGGTCACCCCTCCACTTT.

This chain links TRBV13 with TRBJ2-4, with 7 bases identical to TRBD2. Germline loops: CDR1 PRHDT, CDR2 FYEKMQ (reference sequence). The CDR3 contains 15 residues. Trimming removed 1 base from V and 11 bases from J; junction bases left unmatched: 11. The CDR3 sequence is CASSLAGTTGGFQYF. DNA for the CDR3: TGTGCCAGCAGCTTAGCCGGGACTACCGGGGGGTTTCAGTACTTC.

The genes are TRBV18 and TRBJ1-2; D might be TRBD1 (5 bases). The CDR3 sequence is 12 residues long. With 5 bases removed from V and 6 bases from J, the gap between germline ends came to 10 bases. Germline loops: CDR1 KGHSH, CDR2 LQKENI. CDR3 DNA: TGTGCCAGCTCAGCCGCGGGGGATGGCTACACCTTC. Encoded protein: CASSAAGDGYTF.

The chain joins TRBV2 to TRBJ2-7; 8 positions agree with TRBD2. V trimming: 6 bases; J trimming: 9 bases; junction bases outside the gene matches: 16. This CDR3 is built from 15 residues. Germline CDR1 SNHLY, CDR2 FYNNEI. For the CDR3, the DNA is TGTGCCAGCAGAAACCCGGGGGGGCAGGGGATAGGGCAGTACTTC. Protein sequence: CASRNPGGQGIGQYF.

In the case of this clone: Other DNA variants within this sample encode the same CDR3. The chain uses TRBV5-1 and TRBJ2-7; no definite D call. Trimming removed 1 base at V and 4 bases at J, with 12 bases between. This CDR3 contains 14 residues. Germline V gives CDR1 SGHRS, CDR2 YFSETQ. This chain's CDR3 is CASSLLPGSYEQYF. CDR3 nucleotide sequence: TGCGCCAGCAGCTTGTTACCGGGCTCTTACGAGCAGTACTTC.

The CDR3 is CAISPFVGYTF. CDR3 nucleotides: TGTGCCATCAGTCCATTTGTGGGCTACACCTTC. This chain connects TRBV10-3 to TRBJ1-2, with D unclear. From germline, CDR1 is ENHRY and CDR2 SYGVKD. V lost 5 bases and J 8 bases, leaving 9 bases between the germline ends. The CDR3 runs to 11 residues.

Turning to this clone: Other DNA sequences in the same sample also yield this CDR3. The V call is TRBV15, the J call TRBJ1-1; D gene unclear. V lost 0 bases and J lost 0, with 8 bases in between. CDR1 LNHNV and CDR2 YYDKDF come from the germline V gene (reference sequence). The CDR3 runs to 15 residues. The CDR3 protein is CATSRDLEMNTEAFF. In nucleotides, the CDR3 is TGTGCCACCAGCAGAGATCTCGAGATGAACACTGAAGCTTTCTTT. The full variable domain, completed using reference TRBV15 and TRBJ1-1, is DAMVIQNPRYQVTQFGKPVTLSCSQTLNHNVMYWYQQKSSQAPKLLFHYYDKDFNNEADTPDNFQSRRPNTSFCFLDIRSPGLGDTAMYLCATSRDLEMNTEAFFGQGTRLTVV.

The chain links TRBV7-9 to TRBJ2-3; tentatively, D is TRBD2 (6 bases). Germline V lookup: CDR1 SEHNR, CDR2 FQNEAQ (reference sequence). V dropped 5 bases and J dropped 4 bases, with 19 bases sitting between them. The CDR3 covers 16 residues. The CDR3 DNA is TGTGCCAGCAGCCATCGAAGAGTTGGAGGGTCAGATACGCAGTATTTT. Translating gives CASSHRRVGGSDTQYF.

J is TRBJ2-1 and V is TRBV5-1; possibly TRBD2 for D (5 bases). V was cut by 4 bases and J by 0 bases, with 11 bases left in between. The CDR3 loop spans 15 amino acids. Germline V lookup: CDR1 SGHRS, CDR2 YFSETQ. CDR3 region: CASSRADDSYNEQFF. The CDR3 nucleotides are TGCGCCAGCAGCCGAGCGGACGACTCCTACAATGAGCAGTTCTTC.

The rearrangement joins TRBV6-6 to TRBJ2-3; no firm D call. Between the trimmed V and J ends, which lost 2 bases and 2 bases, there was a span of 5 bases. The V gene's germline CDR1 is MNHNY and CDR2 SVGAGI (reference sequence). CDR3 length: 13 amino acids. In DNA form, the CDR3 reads TGTGCCAGCAGTTACACCCCCACAGATACGCAGTATTTT. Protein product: CASSYTPTDTQYF.

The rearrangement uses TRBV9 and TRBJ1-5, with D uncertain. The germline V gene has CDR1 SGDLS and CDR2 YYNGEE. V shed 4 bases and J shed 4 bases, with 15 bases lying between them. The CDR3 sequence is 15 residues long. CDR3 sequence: CASSSQRVRNQPQHF. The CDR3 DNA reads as TGTGCCAGCAGCTCGCAAAGGGTGAGGAATCAGCCCCAGCATTTT.

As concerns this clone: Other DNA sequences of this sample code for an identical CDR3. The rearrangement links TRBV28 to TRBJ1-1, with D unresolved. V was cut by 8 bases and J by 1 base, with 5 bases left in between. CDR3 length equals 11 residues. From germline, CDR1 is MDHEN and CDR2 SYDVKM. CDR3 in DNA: TGTGCCAGCCAAGGGAACACTGAAGCTTTCTTT. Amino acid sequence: CASQGNTEAFF. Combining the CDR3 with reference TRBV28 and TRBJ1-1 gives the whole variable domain DVKVTQSSRYLVKRTGEKVFLECVQDMDHENMFWYRQDPGLGLRLIYFSYDVKMKEKGDIPEGYSVSREKKERFSLILESASTNQTSMYLCASQGNTEAFFGQGTRLTVV.

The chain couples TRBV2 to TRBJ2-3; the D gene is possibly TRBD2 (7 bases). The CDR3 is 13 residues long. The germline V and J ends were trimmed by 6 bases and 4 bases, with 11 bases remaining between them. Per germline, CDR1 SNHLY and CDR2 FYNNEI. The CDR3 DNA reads TGTGCCAGCAGGAGGGGGGGGGCAGATACGCAGTATTTT. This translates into CASRRGGADTQYF.

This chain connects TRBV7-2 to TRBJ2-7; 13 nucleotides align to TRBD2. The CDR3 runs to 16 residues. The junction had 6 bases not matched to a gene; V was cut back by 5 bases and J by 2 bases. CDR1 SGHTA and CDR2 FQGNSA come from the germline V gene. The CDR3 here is CASSIAGTSGTYEQYF. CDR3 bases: TGTGCCAGCAGCATCGCCGGGACTAGCGGGACCTACGAGCAGTACTTC.

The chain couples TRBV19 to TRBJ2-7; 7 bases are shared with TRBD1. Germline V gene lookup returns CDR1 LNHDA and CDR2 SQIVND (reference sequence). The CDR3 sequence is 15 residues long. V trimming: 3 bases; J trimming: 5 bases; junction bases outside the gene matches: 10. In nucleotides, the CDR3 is TGTGCCAGTAGTATTCGAACAGGGGTAGGTAACGAGCAGTACTTC. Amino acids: CASSIRTGVGNEQYF.